This T cell receptor (beta chain) was obtained from a study of cytomegalovirus exposure and HLA in healthy donors. This clone was observed a handful of times. A multiplex PCR was run with 60 Vbeta primers and 13 Jbeta primers. Measured with immunoSEQ multiplex PCR; TCRdb has only the in-frame clones, and not every one. The sample shows approximately 180,000 clones, under 90% of them seen only once. The CDR3 contains 15 residues. CDR1 and CDR2 from the germline V gene are SNHLY and FYNNEI. V gave up 9 bases and J gave up 0 bases; unmatched junction bases: 7. The V call is TRBV2, the J call TRBJ2-1, with 8 nucleotides matching TRBD1. This receptor was taken from a man aged 30-40 years in good health and CMV-seropositive. Sequencing input: PBMCs. The CDR3 is CARTRDRSSYNEQFF. CDR3 nucleotides: TGTGCCAGGACCCGGGACAGGAGCTCCTACAATGAGCAGTTCTTC.